This TCR beta chain was sequenced in a study of blood T cell repertoires in COVID-19. Study information: Samples came from the United States, Italy and Spain, spanning acute and convalescent COVID-19. T cells, B-cell-depleted T cells, or PBMCs supplied cDNA or gDNA.

Trimming shortened V by 2 bases and J by 6 bases, and 16 bases separated the two germline ends. The CDR3 length is 15 residues. The V gene's germline CDR1 is LNHNV and CDR2 YYDKDF (reference sequence). Authors' data handling: From reference gene primer amplification, estimates of nucleated cell counts were derived. Libraries were prepared by immunoSEQ multiplex PCR; TCRdb keeps only in-frame clonotypes and omits some of them. Clonal size and the V and J genes are those of that table, whereas D and trimming came from the DNA. The data contain fewer than 200,000 clones, more than 75% of them singletons. It was during active infection that Seattle patients were enrolled and then longitudinally followed.

The sequence came from a woman aged 70 to 79 with COVID-19, enrolled during active disease. The rearrangement joins TRBV15 to TRBJ1-2; D uncertain. The material sequenced was peripheral blood. The CDR3 region has the DNA TGTGCCACCAGCAGAACGTCGAACCGGGTAGATGGCTACACCTTC. It translates to CATSRTSNRVDGYTF.